Listed below are T cell receptor beta chains from one sample, sequenced in a study of T cell changes during pregnancy in multiple sclerosis. Data came from immunoSEQ multiplex PCR; TCRdb stores just in-frame clones and leaves some out. Among about 48,000 clones listed, about 94% were seen once. The sequenced sample was CD4+ T cells from peripheral blood mononuclear cells, obtained in the first trimester of pregnancy. These receptors came from a female donor with multiple sclerosis, enrolled in a pregnancy study. Each CDR3 is given with its conserved first and last residue.

j_gene,len,v_gene,CDR3aa
TRBJ2-2,16,TRBV5-4,CASSLSAGDFTRELFF
TRBJ2-3,16,TRBV11-1,CASSLGGRGHRDTQYF
TRBJ2-3,14,TRBV11-2,CASSLDGVGLRQYF
TRBJ2-4,11,TRBV20-1,CSAPRRDIQYF
TRBJ2-2,14,TRBV6-4,CASSNTRNTGELFF
TRBJ2-7,12,TRBV7-9,CASSLQGSEQYF
TRBJ1-2,15,TRBV30,CAWSPNPLNNYGYTF
TRBJ1-5,14,TRBV18,CASSPSGPNQPQHF
TRBJ1-1,12,TRBV2,CASSEFYSEAFF
TRBJ1-2,13,TRBV30,CAYPRPGFYGYTF
TRBJ2-7,15,TRBV6-1,CASSEAPTASYEQYF
TRBJ2-5,14,TRBV18,CASSPRRRPETQYF
TRBJ2-1,15,TRBV6-1,CASRRDRGEFNEQFF
TRBJ2-1,15,TRBV13,CASSDSGGSYNEQFF
TRBJ2-3,13,TRBV12-5,CASGLGVGNTQYF